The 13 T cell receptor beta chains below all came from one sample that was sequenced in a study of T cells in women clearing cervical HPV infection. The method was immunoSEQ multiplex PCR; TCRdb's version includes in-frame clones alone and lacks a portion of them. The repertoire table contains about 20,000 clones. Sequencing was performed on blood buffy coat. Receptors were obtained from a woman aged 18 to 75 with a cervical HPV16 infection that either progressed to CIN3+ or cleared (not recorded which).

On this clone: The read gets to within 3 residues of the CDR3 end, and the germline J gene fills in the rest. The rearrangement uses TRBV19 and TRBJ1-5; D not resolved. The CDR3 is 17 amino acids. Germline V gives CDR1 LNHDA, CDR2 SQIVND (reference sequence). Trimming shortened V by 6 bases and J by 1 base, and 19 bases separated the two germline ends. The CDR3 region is CASSKDPNRGSNQPQHF. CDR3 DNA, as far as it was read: TGTGCCAGTAGCAAGGACCCCAACCGCGGGAGCAATCAGCCC. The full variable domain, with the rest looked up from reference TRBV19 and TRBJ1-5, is DGGITQSPKYLFRKEGQNVTLSCEQNLNHDAMYWYRQDPGQGLRLIYYSQIVNDFQKGDIAEGYSVSREKKESFPLTVTSAQKNPTAFYLCASSKDPNRGSNQPQHFGDGTRLSIL.

The CDR3 loop is CASSGKQGAQETQYF. CDR3 DNA (partial): TGTGCCAGCAGTGGAAAACAGGGGGCGCAGGAGACC. The chain carries TRBV6-1 and TRBJ2-5; 9 bases align to TRBD1. The read ends 3 residues shy of where the CDR3 ends; the end is completed using the germline J gene. This CDR3 has 15 residues. The trim removed 4 bases at V and 5 bases at J, leaving 8 bases unmatched. Germline V gene lookup returns CDR1 MNHNS and CDR2 SASEGT.

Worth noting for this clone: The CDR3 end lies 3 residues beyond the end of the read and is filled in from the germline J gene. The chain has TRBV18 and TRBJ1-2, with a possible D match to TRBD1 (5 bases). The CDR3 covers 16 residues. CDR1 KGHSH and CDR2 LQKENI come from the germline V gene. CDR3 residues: CASSPSIGGAGSGYTF. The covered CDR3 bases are TGTGCCAGCTCACCTAGTATAGGAGGGGCAGGGAGTGGA.

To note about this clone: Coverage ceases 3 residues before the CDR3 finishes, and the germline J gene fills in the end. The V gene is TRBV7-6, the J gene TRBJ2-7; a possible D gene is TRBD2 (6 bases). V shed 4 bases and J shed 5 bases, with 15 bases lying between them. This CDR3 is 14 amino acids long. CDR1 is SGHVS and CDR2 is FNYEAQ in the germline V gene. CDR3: CASSSRGGVNEQYF. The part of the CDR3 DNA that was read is TGTGCCAGCAGCTCTCGCGGAGGGGTGAACGAG.

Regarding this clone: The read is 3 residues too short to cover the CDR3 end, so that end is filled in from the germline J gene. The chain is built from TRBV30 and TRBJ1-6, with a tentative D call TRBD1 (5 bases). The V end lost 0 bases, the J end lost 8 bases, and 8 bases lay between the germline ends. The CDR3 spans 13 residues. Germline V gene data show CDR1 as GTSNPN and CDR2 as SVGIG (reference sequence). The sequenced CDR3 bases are TGTGCCTGGAGTGTAACGGGGGATTCACCC. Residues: CAWSVTGDSP. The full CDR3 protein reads CAWSVTGDSPLHF.

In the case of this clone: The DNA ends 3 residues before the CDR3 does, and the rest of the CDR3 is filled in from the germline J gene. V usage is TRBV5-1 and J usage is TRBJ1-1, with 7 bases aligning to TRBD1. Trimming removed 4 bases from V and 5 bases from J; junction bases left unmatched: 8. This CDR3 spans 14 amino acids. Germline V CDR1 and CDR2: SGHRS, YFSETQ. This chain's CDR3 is CASSPSGGETEAFF. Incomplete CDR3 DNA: TGCGCCAGCAGCCCCTCAGGGGGAGAAACTGAA.

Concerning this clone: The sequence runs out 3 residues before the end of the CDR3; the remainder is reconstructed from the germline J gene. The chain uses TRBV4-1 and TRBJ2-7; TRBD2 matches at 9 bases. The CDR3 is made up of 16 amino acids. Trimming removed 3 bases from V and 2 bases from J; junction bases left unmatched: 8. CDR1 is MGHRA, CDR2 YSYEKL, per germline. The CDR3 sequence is CASSQPRAGGTYEQYF. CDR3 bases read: TGCGCCAGCAGCCAGCCGCGAGCGGGAGGAACCTACGAG.

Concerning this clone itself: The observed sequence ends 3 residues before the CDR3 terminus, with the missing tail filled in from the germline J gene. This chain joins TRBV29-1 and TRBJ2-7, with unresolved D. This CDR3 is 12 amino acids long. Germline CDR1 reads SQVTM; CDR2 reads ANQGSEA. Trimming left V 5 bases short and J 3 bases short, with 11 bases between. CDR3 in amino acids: CSVLKPSYEQYF. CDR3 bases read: TGCAGCGTTCTAAAACCGAGCTACGAG.

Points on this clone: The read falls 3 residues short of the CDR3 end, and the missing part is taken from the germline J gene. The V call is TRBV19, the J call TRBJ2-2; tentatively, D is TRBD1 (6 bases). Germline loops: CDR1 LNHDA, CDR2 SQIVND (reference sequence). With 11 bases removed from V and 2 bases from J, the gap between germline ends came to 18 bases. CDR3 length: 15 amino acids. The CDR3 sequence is CALDGGRLNTGELFF. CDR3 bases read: TGTGCCTTAGATGGGGGCAGACTTAACACCGGGGAG.

CDR3 DNA (partial): TGCAGTGCTCTCGTCGGCAGGGTCGCTGAG. Translated: CSALVGRVAE. Given in full, the CDR3 is CSALVGRVAEQFF. The V gene is TRBV20-1, the J gene TRBJ2-1, with D perhaps TRBD1 (5 bases). Coverage ceases 3 residues before the CDR3 finishes, and the germline J gene fills in the end. Trimming shortened V by 5 bases and J by 9 bases, and 17 bases separated the two germline ends. The germline V gene encodes CDR1 DFQATT and CDR2 SNEGSKA (reference sequence). The CDR3 has 13 residues.

This CDR3 is CASSIRVGGETQYF. CDR3 DNA, as far as it was read: TGTGCCAGTAGTATCAGGGTCGGTGGGGAGACC. This chain uses TRBV19 with TRBJ2-5; tentative D call: TRBD1 (5 bases). The CDR3 is cut off 3 residues early in the read; its end comes from the germline J gene. Trimming cost V 3 bases and J 5 bases, with 13 bases left between them. There are 14 residues in the CDR3. In germline, CDR1 is LNHDA, CDR2 SQIVND (reference sequence). Complete variable domain (other parts from reference TRBV19 and TRBJ2-5): DGGITQSPKYLFRKEGQNVTLSCEQNLNHDAMYWYRQDPGQGLRLIYYSQIVNDFQKGDIAEGYSVSREKKESFPLTVTSAQKNPTAFYLCASSIRVGGETQYFGPGTRLLVL.

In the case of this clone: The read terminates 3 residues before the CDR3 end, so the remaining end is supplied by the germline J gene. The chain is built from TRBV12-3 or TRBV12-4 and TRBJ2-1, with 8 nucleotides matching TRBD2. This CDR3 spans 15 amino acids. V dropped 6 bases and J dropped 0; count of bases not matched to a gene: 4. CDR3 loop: CASSPSGGSYNEQFF. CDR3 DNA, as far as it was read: TGTGCCAGCAGCCCCAGCGGGGGCTCCTACAATGAG.

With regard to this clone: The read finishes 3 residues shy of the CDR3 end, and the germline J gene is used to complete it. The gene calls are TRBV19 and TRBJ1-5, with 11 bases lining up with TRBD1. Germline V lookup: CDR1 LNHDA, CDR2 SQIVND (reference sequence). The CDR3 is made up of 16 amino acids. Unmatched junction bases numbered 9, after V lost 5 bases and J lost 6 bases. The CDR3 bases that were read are TGTGCCAGTAGTTTACCGGGACAGGGGGTTGGTCAGCCC. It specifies CASSLPGQGVGQP. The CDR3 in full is CASSLPGQGVGQPQHF.